This T cell receptor beta chain was captured by sequencing in a study of blood T cells in healthy people across ages. CDR3 size: 12 residues. Germline V gene data show CDR1 as DFQATT and CDR2 as SNEGSKA (reference sequence). With 2 bases removed from V and 3 bases from J, the gap between germline ends came to 8 bases. Then a second PCR, running about 6 to 11 cycles, was carried out with a sample-barcoded 5' primer and a J-beta primer mix. In TCRdb, the 5' RACE reads were re-called with MiXCR into one record per CDR3 protein. The sample has around 1,100,000 distinct CDR3 sequences; more than 30% are singletons. Study outcomes and limitations: Older age went with lower TCR beta diversity per million T cells, in a roughly linear way.

Details on this clonotype: Its antigen is unknown.

The draw of peripheral blood yielded ten milliliters from each donor. The chain uses TRBV20-1 and TRBJ2-7; D gene ambiguous. The sequence was collected from a man aged 18 to 29 in good health. The sample taken for sequencing was blood. CDR3 residues: CSARLRDYEQYF. The CDR3 DNA reads as TGCAGTGCTAGACTTAGAGACTACGAGCAGTACTTC.